The 20 T cell receptor beta chains below come from one sample, sequenced in a study of regulatory and conventional T cells in RAG deficiency. Blood CD4+ CD25-low CD127-high conventional T cells supplied the genomic DNA template. Clones were sequenced by immunoSEQ multiplex PCR, and TCRdb holds only the in-frame ones, with some missing. The sample lists approximately 48,000 clones, 85% to 90% occurring once. These data were also filed under a second study, of regulatory T cells. That study reports: Primers: 52 TRBV forward and 13 TRBJ reverse.

The specimen sequenced was CD4+ effector T cells sorted from blood. The receptors here all came from a human donor in good health.

The chain uses TRBV19 and TRBJ1-2; D gene ambiguous. The V gene lost 1 base and the J gene lost 5 bases, with 14 bases spanning the gap. Germline CDR1 and CDR2: LNHDA and SQIVND (reference sequence). The CDR3 is made up of 15 amino acids. CDR3 in DNA: TGTGCCAGTAGTATAGGCACCGGGGAATGGTATGGCTACACCTTC. Residues: CASSIGTGEWYGYTF.

The chain carries TRBV11-3 and TRBJ2-1; 12 nucleotides align to TRBD2. This CDR3 region has 16 residues. After removal of 1 base from V and 8 bases from J, the junction contained 6 bases not matched to a gene. Germline lookup yields CDR1 SGHNT and CDR2 YENEEA. CDR3 amino acids: CASSLGLAGVLDEQFF. CDR3 DNA sequence: TGTGCCAGCAGCTTAGGACTAGCGGGAGTGTTGGATGAGCAGTTCTTC.

The V gene is TRBV6-1, the J gene TRBJ2-3; D gene ambiguous. The length of the CDR3 is 13 residues. Trimming shortened V by 9 bases and J by 0 bases, and 10 bases separated the two germline ends. Germline V gene sequence: CDR1 MNHNS, CDR2 SASEGT. The CDR3 coding sequence is TGTGCCAGTCTAGGCTCTAGCACAGATACGCAGTATTTT. As protein: CASLGSSTDTQYF.

The chain employs TRBV5-4 and TRBJ2-2, with D perhaps TRBD2 (5 bases). Per germline, CDR1 SGHNT and CDR2 YYREEE (reference sequence). With 0 bases removed from V and 7 bases from J, the gap between germline ends came to 13 bases. The CDR3 has 15 amino acids. This CDR3 reads CASSLASGGNGELFF. In DNA, the CDR3 is TGTGCCAGCAGCTTGGCCAGCGGTGGTAACGGGGAGCTGTTTTTT.

The chain has TRBV25-1 and TRBJ1-1, with D perhaps matching TRBD1 (5 bases). CDR1 and CDR2 (germline): MGHDK, SYGVNS. Deletions cut 8 bases from V and 5 bases from J, with 9 bases between. The CDR3 sequence is 11 residues long. The chain's CDR3 is CASLGETEAFF. The DNA for the CDR3 is TGTGCCAGCCTAGGGGAGACTGAAGCTTTCTTT.

The chain couples TRBV5-1 to TRBJ2-7, with 7 bases matching TRBD1. CDR1 is SGHRS, CDR2 YFSETQ, per germline. CDR3 length: 15 amino acids. V was pared by 0 bases and J by 2 bases, with 5 bases of the junction left unmatched. Here the CDR3 DNA reads TGCGCCAGCAGCTTGGACGCAGGGGGAGCCTACGAGCAGTACTTC. Amino acid sequence: CASSLDAGGAYEQYF.

About this clone itself: The junction differs from germline at one of its ends, possibly a read error. The chain has TRBV5-1 and TRBJ2-1, with D hard to call. CDR1 and CDR2 (germline): SGHRS, YFSETQ. The CDR3 contains 13 residues. This CDR3 is CASSFRFQDERFF. Here the CDR3 DNA reads TGCGCCAGCAGCTTTAGGTTCCAGGATGAGCGGTTCTTC.

The chain couples TRBV11-3 to TRBJ2-1, with 10 bases aligning to TRBD2. This CDR3 is built from 14 residues. Germline lookup yields CDR1 SGHNT and CDR2 YENEEA. V lost 5 bases, J lost 8 bases, and 6 bases stayed unmatched. The CDR3 region is CASSPPLAGYEQFF. In DNA, the CDR3 is TGTGCCAGCAGCCCGCCACTAGCGGGATATGAGCAGTTCTTC. The whole variable domain, filled in from reference TRBV11-3 and TRBJ2-1, reads EAGVVQSPRYKIIEKKQPVAFWCNPISGHNTLYWYLQNLGQGPELLIRYENEEAVDDSQLPKDRFSAERLKGVDSTLKIQPAELGDSAVYLCASSPPLAGYEQFFGPGTRLTVL.

The chain recombines TRBV11-3 with TRBJ2-7, with 8 bases fitting TRBD2. Trimming took 5 bases from V and 6 from J; bases not matched to a gene: 9. Germline V gives CDR1 SGHNT, CDR2 YENEEA. This CDR3 is 14 amino acids long. The CDR3 protein is CASSRQREKGEQYF. The CDR3 DNA reads TGTGCCAGCAGCCGTCAGCGGGAGAAGGGCGAGCAGTACTTC.

J is TRBJ1-4 and V is TRBV5-6; D is ambiguous. The CDR3 runs 14 residues. Germline V gives CDR1 SGHDT, CDR2 YYEEEE. The ends were cut back, 0 bases at V and 7 bases at J, with 10 bases in the middle. CDR3 sequence (DNA): TGTGCCAGCAGCTTGGGTGGAGTAGGTGAAAAACTGTTTTTT. Amino acid sequence: CASSLGGVGEKLFF. The full variable domain, rest sourced from reference TRBV5-6 and TRBJ1-4, is DAGVTQSPTHLIKTRGQQVTLRCSPKSGHDTVSWYQQALGQGPQFIFQYYEEEERQRGNFPDRFSGHQFPNYSSELNVNALLLGDSALYLCASSLGGVGEKLFFGSGTQLSVL.

The chain recombines TRBV5-5 with TRBJ1-3, with D possibly being TRBD1 (6 bases). Germline V gene sequence: CDR1 SGHKS, CDR2 YYEKEE (reference sequence). The CDR3 consists of 15 residues. Trimming took off 5 bases at V and 2 bases at J, with 14 bases between the two ends. Here the CDR3 reads CASRPKQGAGNTIYF. The CDR3, as DNA: TGTGCCAGCAGACCAAAACAGGGTGCTGGAAACACCATATATTTT.

The chain employs TRBV7-9 and TRBJ2-7, with 13 nucleotides matching TRBD2. The CDR3 spans 16 residues. Germline loops: CDR1 SEHNR, CDR2 FQNEAQ (reference sequence). Unmatched junction bases numbered 8, after V lost 5 bases and J lost 4 bases. The CDR3 here is CASSRSGLAGVYEQYF. The DNA of the CDR3 is TGTGCCAGCAGCCGCAGTGGACTAGCGGGAGTTTACGAGCAGTACTTC.

CDR3 protein: CASSVLDRVDGGYTF. CDR3 in DNA: TGTGCCAGCAGTGTACTGGACAGGGTGGATGGCGGCTACACCTTC. This chain connects TRBV5-4 to TRBJ1-2; TRBD1 agrees at 8 bases. Unmatched junction bases numbered 14, after V lost 5 bases and J lost 8 bases. The CDR3 runs 15 residues. Per the germline V gene, CDR1 is SGHNT and CDR2 is YYREEE (reference sequence).

The V call is TRBV5-4, the J call TRBJ2-5; D is unresolved. The CDR3 covers 14 residues. Deletions cut 4 bases from V and 3 bases from J, with 13 bases between. Germline-derived CDR1 and CDR2 are SGHNT and YYREEE (reference sequence). The CDR3 sequence is CASSGMGREETQYF. CDR3 DNA sequence: TGTGCCAGCAGCGGGATGGGAAGGGAAGAGACCCAGTACTTC. The full variable domain, rest sourced from reference TRBV5-4 and TRBJ2-5, is ETGVTQSPTHLIKTRGQQVTLRCSSQSGHNTVSWYQQALGQGPQFIFQYYREEENGRGNFPPRFSGLQFPNYSSELNVNALELDDSALYLCASSGMGREETQYFGPGTRLLVL.

This chain uses TRBV7-8 with TRBJ1-3; D is unresolved. CDR1 SGHVS and CDR2 FQNEAQ come from the germline V gene. The V gene lost 3 bases and the J gene lost 3 bases, with 12 bases spanning the gap. CDR3 length: 15 amino acids. CDR3 loop: CASSFQGPGGNTIYF. For the CDR3, the DNA is TGTGCCAGCAGCTTCCAAGGACCAGGTGGAAACACCATATATTTT.

CDR3: CASSFGTSGRSDQYF. For the CDR3, the DNA is TGTGCCAGCAGTTTTGGGACTAGCGGGAGGTCCGACCAGTACTTC. The chain is built from TRBV6-5 and TRBJ2-5; TRBD2 agrees at 15 bases. The CDR3 is 15 amino acids. With V trimmed by 4 bases and J by 10 bases, 7 bases remained unmatched. Germline loops: CDR1 MNHEY, CDR2 SVGAGI.

Notes on this clone: The same CDR3 also results from other DNA sequences found in this sample. J is TRBJ1-2 and V is TRBV29-1; D is ambiguous. Trimming left V 5 bases short and J 11 bases short, with 9 bases between. This CDR3 has 9 residues. CDR1 is SQVTM and CDR2 is ANQGSEA in the germline V gene. Here the CDR3 reads CSVSEGYTF. CDR3 nucleotides: TGCAGCGTTAGTGAGGGTTACACCTTC.

This clone was picked up a small number of times. The chain uses TRBV28 and TRBJ1-4; D unresolved. V was pared by 3 bases and J by 4 bases, with 9 bases between. Germline V gene data show CDR1 as MDHEN and CDR2 as SYDVKM. The CDR3 consists of 14 residues. The CDR3 protein is CASSLAGNNEKLFF. In nucleotides, the CDR3 is TGTGCCAGCAGTTTGGCCGGGAATAATGAAAAACTGTTTTTT. The variable domain in full, completed from reference TRBV28 and TRBJ1-4, reads DVKVTQSSRYLVKRTGEKVFLECVQDMDHENMFWYRQDPGLGLRLIYFSYDVKMKEKGDIPEGYSVSREKKERFSLILESASTNQTSMYLCASSLAGNNEKLFFGSGTQLSVL.

The chain combines TRBV9 with TRBJ1-2, with D tentatively TRBD1 (6 bases). Between the trimmed V and J ends, which lost 3 bases and 3 bases, there was a span of 15 bases. Looked up from germline, CDR1 is SGDLS and CDR2 is YYNGEE. CDR3 length equals 15 residues. The CDR3 region is CASSGTRGQHYGYTF. DNA of the CDR3: TGTGCCAGCAGCGGCACCCGTGGACAGCACTATGGCTACACCTTC.

V and J are TRBV27 and TRBJ2-6, with 7 bases identical to TRBD1. Germline-derived CDR1 and CDR2 are MNHEY and SMNVEV (reference sequence). After removal of 5 bases from V and 0 bases from J, the junction contained 13 bases not matched to a gene. The CDR3 runs 19 residues. The CDR3: CASSPATGTAYSGANVLTF. The CDR3 DNA follows: TGTGCCAGCAGTCCAGCAACCGGGACAGCGTACTCTGGGGCCAACGTCCTGACTTTC.